Listed below are T cell receptor beta chains from one sample, sequenced in a study of blood T cell repertoires in COVID-19. Measured with immunoSEQ multiplex PCR; TCRdb has only the in-frame clones, and not every one. The table records a few hundred thousand clones, roughly nine tenths of them present only once. Sequenced sample: peripheral blood. Receptors originate from a middle-aged man with acute or convalescent COVID-19. CDR3s include the opening cysteine and the closing phenylalanine or tryptophan. A D gene is named only where the DNA matches it firmly. A row's size may be missing; if present it is once, few, many or a size class.

V	size	D	J	CDR3	DNA
TRBV9	.	TRBD2	TRBJ2-1	CASSVGGGMYNEQFF	TGTGCCAGCAGCGTAGGCGGGGGGATGTACAATGAGCAGTTCTTC
TRBV3-1/TRBV3-2	.	TRBD2	TRBJ2-7	CASSHSGGAYEQYF	TGTGCCAGCAGCCATAGCGGGGGAGCCTACGAGCAGTACTTC
TRBV10-3	.	TRBD1	TRBJ1-2	CAISGDRGSLGYTF	TGTGCCATCAGTGGGGACAGGGGGTCCCTTGGCTACACCTTC
TRBV7-3	.	.	TRBJ2-1	CASSLSGTVNEQFF	TGTGCCAGCAGCTTAAGCGGGACAGTTAATGAGCAGTTCTTC
TRBV7-8	.	TRBD1	TRBJ1-4	CASSSGTGGGNEKLFF	TGTGCCAGCAGCTCCGGGACAGGGGGCGGAAATGAAAAACTGTTTTTT
TRBV2	.	.	TRBJ1-1	CASSSDRRTEAFF	TGTGCCAGCAGTTCCGACAGGCGAACTGAAGCTTTCTTT
TRBV4-1	.	TRBD1	TRBJ1-2	CASSQAGQAFYGYTF	TGCGCCAGCAGCCAAGCGGGACAGGCTTTCTATGGCTACACCTTC
TRBV12-5	.	TRBD2	TRBJ2-3	CASGPGTSGSTDTQYF	TGTGCTAGTGGTCCCGGGACTAGCGGCAGCACAGATACGCAGTATTTT
TRBV5-6	.	.	TRBJ1-2	CASNPGQDYGYTF	TGTGCCAGCAACCCGGGACAAGACTATGGCTACACCTTC
TRBV3-1/TRBV3-2	.	.	TRBJ1-2	CASSSHGTNYGYTF	TGTGCCAGCAGCTCCCACGGGACTAACTATGGCTACACCTTC
TRBV5-4	.	.	TRBJ2-7	CASGRDSYEQYF	TGTGCCAGCGGGAGAGACTCCTACGAGCAGTACTTC
TRBV14	.	.	TRBJ1-2	CASSRQGRYGYTF	TGTGCCAGCAGCCGCCAGGGAAGATATGGCTACACCTTC
TRBV6-5	.	.	TRBJ1-1	CASSFRPGEAFF	TGTGCCAGCAGTTTTAGACCAGGGGAAGCTTTCTTT
TRBV5-1	.	TRBD1	TRBJ2-3	CASSEGTASTDTQYF	TGCGCCAGCAGCGAAGGGACAGCTAGCACAGATACGCAGTATTTT
TRBV16	.	.	TRBJ1-1	CASSQSPGRTEAFF	TGTGCCAGCAGCCAATCACCGGGTCGCACTGAAGCTTTCTTT
TRBV5-4	once	.	TRBJ1-1	CASSLDSTEAFF	TGTGCCAGCAGCTTGGACAGCACTGAAGCTTTCTTT
TRBV27	.	.	TRBJ2-3	CASSEMDTQYF	TGTGCCAGCAGTGAGATGGATACGCAGTATTTT
TRBV6-2/TRBV6-3	once	.	TRBJ2-1	CASSQPYKDNEQFF	TGTGCCAGCAGCCAACCGTACAAAGACAATGAGCAGTTCTTC
TRBV12-3/TRBV12-4	.	.	TRBJ1-2	CASSYGLNYGYTF	TGTGCCAGCAGTTACGGACTAAACTATGGCTACACCTTC
TRBV7-8	.	.	TRBJ1-1	CASSTQRVMNTEAFF	TGTGCCAGCAGCACGCAACGGGTTATGAACACTGAAGCTTTCTTT
TRBV6-5	.	.	TRBJ1-4	CASREVGNEKLFF	TGTGCCAGCAGGGAGGTGGGAAATGAAAAACTGTTTTTT
TRBV9	.	TRBD1	TRBJ2-6	CASSVGALGRGPGANVLTF	TGTGCCAGCAGCGTAGGAGCCCTGGGCAGGGGGCCTGGGGCCAACGTCCTGACTTTC
TRBV27	once	TRBD1	TRBJ1-5	CASRGTVYSNQPQHF	TGTGCCAGCAGGGGGACAGTCTATAGCAATCAGCCCCAGCATTTT
TRBV25-1	.	.	TRBJ2-7	CASAKRQGGSYEQYF	TGTGCCAGCGCGAAGCGGCAGGGGGGTTCCTACGAGCAGTACTTC
TRBV28	.	TRBD2	TRBJ2-1	CASSSRYLAGDSYNEQFF	TGTGCCAGCAGTTCCCGCTACCTAGCGGGCGACTCCTACAATGAGCAGTTCTTC
TRBV25-1	.	TRBD2	TRBJ2-3	CASSAPGLAGITDTQYF	TGTGCCAGCAGTGCTCCGGGACTAGCGGGGATCACAGATACGCAGTATTTT
TRBV10-3	many	.	TRBJ2-2	CAISDPTVANTGELFF	TGTGCCATCAGTGACCCGACTGTCGCGAACACCGGGGAGCTGTTTTTT
TRBV19	.	.	TRBJ2-2	CASSGLVDTGELFF	TGTGCCAGTAGCGGTTTGGTGGACACCGGGGAGCTGTTTTTT
TRBV7-9	once	.	TRBJ2-4	CASSLAIIAKNIQYF	TGTGCCAGCAGCTTAGCCATCATAGCCAAAAACATTCAGTACTTC
TRBV9	.	TRBD1	TRBJ1-2	CASSSQGQGASGYTF	TGTGCCAGCAGCTCCCAGGGACAGGGGGCGAGTGGCTACACCTTC
TRBV5-1	.	TRBD1	TRBJ2-6	CASKTGAGANVLTF	TGCGCCAGCAAAACAGGGGCTGGGGCCAACGTCCTGACTTTC
TRBV15	.	.	TRBJ2-7	CATSKYRVTSYEQYF	TGTGCCACCAGCAAATACAGGGTTACCTCCTACGAGCAGTACTTC
TRBV5-8	.	.	TRBJ2-7	CASSFGFRDSSYEQYF	TGTGCCAGCAGCTTTGGCTTCCGGGACTCATCTTATGAGCAGTACTTC
TRBV2	.	.	TRBJ2-1	CASSDRVGPYNEQFF	TGTGCCAGCAGTGATAGAGTGGGCCCCTACAATGAGCAGTTCTTC
TRBV12-5	.	.	TRBJ1-2	CASGLEAGRMDGYTF	TGTGCTAGTGGTTTGGAGGCAGGGCGTATGGATGGCTACACCTTC
TRBV11-2	once	.	TRBJ2-3	CASSPTGRGADTQYF	TGTGCCAGCAGCCCGACAGGACGGGGTGCAGATACGCAGTATTTT
TRBV4-1	.	.	TRBJ1-2	CASSQYEGDGYTF	TGCGCCAGCAGCCAGTACGAGGGGGATGGCTACACCTTC
TRBV18	.	TRBD2	TRBJ2-7	CASSPSGTPLSEQYF	TGTGCCAGCTCACCGAGCGGGACTCCATTATCCGAGCAGTACTTC
TRBV2	.	TRBD2	TRBJ2-3	CASSVTSGGTTDTQYF	TGTGCCAGCAGTGTTACTAGCGGGGGAACCACAGATACGCAGTATTTT
TRBV4-2	.	TRBD2	TRBJ2-1	CASSQELAASSYNEQFF	TGTGCCAGCAGCCAGGAACTAGCGGCTAGCTCCTACAATGAGCAGTTCTTC
TRBV4-1	once	TRBD1	TRBJ1-4	CASSPMTGGGEKLFF	TGCGCCAGCAGCCCCATGACAGGGGGCGGCGAAAAACTGTTTTTT
TRBV30	.	.	TRBJ2-1	CAWSTQTRGGNEQFF	TGTGCCTGGAGTACCCAGACGAGGGGGGGTAATGAGCAGTTCTTC
TRBV27	.	TRBD2	TRBJ2-7	CASSFSGSNEQYF	TGTGCCAGCAGTTTTAGCGGGAGTAACGAGCAGTACTTC
TRBV5-1	.	.	TRBJ1-1	CASSRGENTEAFF	TGCGCCAGCAGCCGCGGAGAGAACACTGAAGCTTTCTTT
TRBV28	.	TRBD1	TRBJ2-3	CASNPGTGTDTQYF	TGTGCCAGCAACCCCGGGACAGGGACAGATACGCAGTATTTT
TRBV9	.	TRBD2	TRBJ2-4	CASSPGLAGNIQYF	TGTGCCAGCAGCCCGGGACTAGCCGGAAACATTCAGTACTTC
TRBV14	.	.	TRBJ2-7	CASSQLVGVGNEQYF	TGTGCCAGCAGCCAACTTGTCGGGGTGGGCAACGAGCAGTACTTC
TRBV10-3	.	.	TRBJ1-1	CAISESIQGTEAFF	TGTGCCATCAGTGAGTCGATTCAGGGGACTGAAGCTTTCTTT
TRBV21-1	.	.	TRBJ2-7	CASPGHLYEQYF	TGTGCCAGCCCGGGACACCTCTACGAGCAGTACTTC
TRBV19	.	.	TRBJ1-5	CATRPLAGSGSWTSNQPQHF	TGTGCCACGAGACCATTGGCAGGATCAGGGTCGTGGACGAGCAATCAGCCCCAGCATTTT
TRBV19	.	.	TRBJ1-4	CASSWGLNEKLFF	TGTGCCAGTAGTTGGGGCCTTAATGAAAAACTGTTTTTT
TRBV4-1	.	TRBD1	TRBJ1-2	CASSQDPGQGSYGYTF	TGCGCCAGCAGCCAAGATCCGGGACAGGGGTCCTATGGCTACACCTTC
TRBV7-8	.	.	TRBJ1-1	CASSLTANTEAFF	TGTGCCAGCAGCCTAACAGCGAACACTGAAGCTTTCTTT
TRBV5-1	.	.	TRBJ2-1	CASSSRWGRQTHISYNEQFF	TGCGCCAGCAGCTCTAGATGGGGGCGACAGACCCATATCTCCTACAATGAGCAGTTCTTC